The 23 T cell receptor beta chains in this list originate from one sample, sequenced in a study of T cell responses to AZD1222 COVID-19 vaccine. Assay: immunoSEQ multiplex PCR; the TCRdb copy retains only in-frame clones and omits some. The data contain some 130,000 clones, 90% of them singletons. This specimen was peripheral blood, taken on day 0 of AZD1222 vaccination. Receptors originate from an adult in good health.

V is TRBV6-5 and J is TRBJ1-1; D is unclear. V was cut by 3 bases and J by 6 bases, with 17 bases left in between. From germline, CDR1 is MNHEY and CDR2 SVGAGI. The CDR3 is 15 amino acids. CDR3 sequence: CASSYTTLRTSEAFF. The CDR3 coding sequence is TGTGCCAGCAGTTATACTACCCTGCGGACGTCTGAAGCTTTCTTT.

CDR3 residues: CASSPDRGVETQYF. The CDR3 DNA is TGTGCCAGCAGTCCAGACAGGGGTGTGGAGACCCAGTACTTC. V and J are TRBV11-1 and TRBJ2-5; 8 nucleotides align to TRBD1. Germline trimming cut 6 bases from V and 5 bases from J; bases unmatched to any gene: 8. Germline assignment: CDR1 SGHAT and CDR2 FQDESV (reference sequence). The CDR3 runs to 14 residues.

This clone has just one count. The chain uses TRBV18 and TRBJ1-3; a possible D gene is TRBD1 (6 bases). Trimming took 2 bases from V and 3 from J, leaving 11 bases between them. Germline values: CDR1 KGHSH, CDR2 LQKENI. The CDR3 covers 15 residues. In DNA form, the CDR3 reads TGTGCCAGCTCACCAAACCCGACAGGTGGAAACACCATATATTTT. Protein sequence: CASSPNPTGGNTIYF.

The genes are TRBV14 and TRBJ1-4; D gene unclear. The germline gives CDR1 SGHDN, CDR2 FVKESK. V was cut by 1 base and J by 8 bases, with 11 bases left in between. The CDR3 is made up of 14 amino acids. CDR3 coding DNA: TGTGCCAGCAGCCAAGGTGGCTCGGGGGAAAAACTGTTTTTT. Its protein product is CASSQGGSGEKLFF.

The rearrangement uses TRBV27 and TRBJ1-2; D uncertain. Deletions cut 5 bases from V and 8 bases from J, with 18 bases between. Germline CDR1 reads MNHEY; CDR2 reads SMNVEV (reference sequence). The CDR3 sequence is 14 residues long. The CDR3: CASSPLGLGGGYTF. CDR3 nucleotides: TGTGCCAGCAGTCCACTTGGTCTGGGCGGGGGCTACACCTTC.

This clone was detected only once. The V gene is TRBV28, the J gene TRBJ2-7, with D unresolved. The CDR3 has 11 residues. The germline V gene encodes CDR1 MDHEN and CDR2 SYDVKM. Trimming removed 7 bases at V and 6 bases at J, with 10 bases between. The CDR3 sequence is CASIDNGEQYF. The CDR3 nucleotides read TGTGCCAGCATCGATAACGGCGAGCAGTACTTC.

The V and J genes are TRBV28 and TRBJ1-1; D is uncertain. In germline, CDR1 is MDHEN, CDR2 SYDVKM. The CDR3 totals 15 residues. The V gene lost 5 bases and the J gene lost 0 bases, with 13 bases spanning the gap. The CDR3 coding sequence is TGTGCCAGCAGTCCCCGGACCCCCCTGAACACTGAAGCTTTCTTT. This sequence encodes CASSPRTPLNTEAFF.

The V call is TRBV6-6, the J call TRBJ1-1; D is perhaps TRBD1 (5 bases). Deletions cut 7 bases from V and 6 bases from J, with 15 bases between. The CDR3 runs 13 residues. The germline V gene encodes CDR1 MNHNY and CDR2 SVGAGI (reference sequence). The CDR3 loop is CASILRGAAEAFF. The CDR3 region has the DNA TGTGCCAGCATCCTGAGGGGCGCGGCTGAAGCTTTCTTT.

This rearrangement joins TRBV4-3 to TRBJ2-1; tentative D call: TRBD2 (6 bases). With 0 bases removed from V and 14 bases from J, the gap between germline ends came to 14 bases. There are 13 residues in the CDR3. From germline, CDR1 is LGHNA and CDR2 YSLEER. The CDR3 sequence: CASSQEMGDLEFF. CDR3 bases: TGCGCCAGCAGCCAAGAGATGGGGGACTTGGAGTTCTTC.

This chain's CDR3 is CASSEWSGGGETQYF. The DNA of the CDR3 is TGTGCCAGCAGTGAATGGTCAGGGGGCGGGGAGACCCAGTACTTC. The chain uses TRBV6-1 and TRBJ2-5; TRBD1 matches 8 bases. V lost 2 bases, J lost 5 bases, and 7 bases stayed unmatched. The length of the CDR3 is 15 residues. CDR1 MNHNS and CDR2 SASEGT come from the germline V gene.

This chain links TRBV5-5 with TRBJ1-1, with 7 bases aligning to TRBD1. Germline V gives CDR1 SGHKS, CDR2 YYEKEE (reference sequence). The CDR3 length is 16 residues. V lost 0 bases and J lost 4; bases outside the gene matches: 9. The DNA for the CDR3 is TGTGCCAGCAGCTTGGCTTTCATCCAGGGGGTCACTGAAGCTTTCTTT. This encodes CASSLAFIQGVTEAFF.

This clone was counted ten times or more. The gene calls are TRBV30 and TRBJ2-5; unclear D gene. The germline gives CDR1 GTSNPN, CDR2 SVGIG (reference sequence). This CDR3 region has 13 residues. Trimming took off 0 bases at V and 5 bases at J, with 10 bases between the two ends. CDR3 sequence reads: CAWSVVTDETQYF. CDR3 sequence (DNA): TGTGCCTGGAGTGTAGTGACGGATGAGACCCAGTACTTC.

The CDR3 loop reads CASSSQTGGFEKLFF. CDR3 sequence (DNA): TGTGCCAGCAGTTCCCAAACAGGGGGCTTCGAAAAACTGTTTTTT. The chain links TRBV6-5 to TRBJ1-4; TRBD1 aligns across 9 bases. Germline CDR1 and CDR2: MNHEY and SVGAGI. The ends lost 4 bases at V and 8 bases at J; junction bases unmatched: 8. The length of the CDR3 is 15 residues.

V and J are TRBV9 and TRBJ1-3, with D perhaps TRBD1 (6 bases). Looked up from germline, CDR1 is SGDLS and CDR2 is YYNGEE. The CDR3 covers 15 residues. V lost 0 bases, J lost 2 bases, and 9 bases lay in between. The CDR3 spells CASSVGGRTGNTIYF. The CDR3 bases are TGTGCCAGCAGCGTAGGGGGGCGGACTGGAAACACCATATATTTT.

This clone was observed once. The chain uses TRBV13 and TRBJ2-1; D is unclear. Trimming removed 2 bases from V and 4 bases from J, with 3 bases in between. The germline V gene has CDR1 PRHDT and CDR2 FYEKMQ (reference sequence). This CDR3 spans 12 amino acids. CDR3 sequence reads: CASSLNYNEQFF. As DNA, the CDR3 is TGTGCCAGCAGCTTAAATTACAATGAGCAGTTCTTC.

Details on this clone: Additional DNA sequences in this sample encode the identical CDR3. The chain joins TRBV7-2 to TRBJ2-7; 11 nucleotides match TRBD2. CDR3 length: 16 amino acids. With V trimmed by 5 bases and J by 4 bases, 10 bases remained unmatched. Germline CDR1 SGHTA, CDR2 FQGNSA. In DNA form, the CDR3 reads TGTGCCAGCAGCCTCCTCGGACTAGCGGGTGGTTACGAGCAGTACTTC. Residues: CASSLLGLAGGYEQYF.

The genes are TRBV19 and TRBJ1-2; D call uncertain. This CDR3 has 13 residues. From germline, CDR1 is LNHDA and CDR2 SQIVND (reference sequence). The V and J ends lost 3 bases and 2 bases respectively, with 7 bases between them. The CDR3 sequence is CASSIEGNYGYTF. The CDR3 nucleotides are TGTGCCAGTAGTATTGAAGGGAACTATGGCTACACCTTC.

The chain joins TRBV7-2 to TRBJ2-3; TRBD2 might be the D (6 bases). The CDR3 length is 13 residues. Per germline, CDR1 SGHTA and CDR2 FQGNSA. The V end was cut by 5 bases, the J end by 2 bases, with 8 bases between. CDR3 residues: CASSRDSTDTQYF. The CDR3 DNA is TGTGCCAGCAGCCGGGACTCCACAGATACGCAGTATTTT.

The V gene is TRBV7-3, the J gene TRBJ2-2; TRBD1 matches at 10 bases. V trimming: 5 bases; J trimming: 6 bases; junction bases outside the gene matches: 3. The CDR3 contains 14 residues. The germline V gene encodes CDR1 SGHTA and CDR2 FQGTGA. The CDR3 DNA is TGTGCCAGCAGCCCCGGACAGGGGGCCGGGGAGCTGTTTTTT. It specifies CASSPGQGAGELFF.

This clone is a singleton in its sample. V gene TRBV12-3 or TRBV12-4 combines with J gene TRBJ1-1, with D possibly TRBD1 on 5 matching bases. Trimming stripped 5 bases from V and 8 bases from J, with 15 bases between. This CDR3 is 13 amino acids long. CDR3 sequence: CASSQFGGSEAFF. The DNA for the CDR3 is TGTGCCAGCAGTCAATTTGGGGGTTCAGAAGCTTTCTTT.

This chain uses TRBV24-1 with TRBJ2-3, with 7 bases fitting TRBD1. The V gene end was trimmed by 3 bases and the J gene end by 0 bases; junction bases not matched to a gene: 8. The CDR3 runs 17 residues. The germline CDR1 and CDR2 sequences are KGHDR and SFDVKD. This CDR3 is CATSDPRGQYSTDTQYF. The CDR3 DNA reads as TGTGCCACCAGTGATCCCCGGGGACAGTATAGCACAGATACGCAGTATTTT.

This sequence joins TRBV4-1 and TRBJ2-7, with TRBD1 matching 9 bases. CDR1 MGHRA and CDR2 YSYEKL come from the germline V gene. The CDR3 has 17 amino acids. Trimming took 0 bases from V and 2 from J; bases not matched to a gene: 8. CDR3: CASSQELDRGQTYEQYF. As DNA, the CDR3 is TGCGCCAGCAGCCAAGAACTGGACAGGGGCCAAACCTACGAGCAGTACTTC.

In DNA form, the CDR3 reads TGTGCCAGCAGTCCCTTCGGAGGGACCTACGAGCAGTACTTC. It encodes CASSPFGGTYEQYF. This sequence joins TRBV25-1 and TRBJ2-7, with D possibly being TRBD2 (6 bases). Germline assignment: CDR1 MGHDK and CDR2 SYGVNS. CDR3 length: 14 amino acids. V was trimmed by 5 bases and J by 2 bases, leaving 13 bases between them.